This TCR beta chain was sequenced in a study of blood T cell repertoires in COVID-19. At the level of the study: Whether acute or convalescent, the COVID-19 samples came from the United States, Italy and Spain. Sources were T cells, B-cell-depleted T cells, or PBMCs; the material itself was cDNA or gDNA.

This clone was observed a few times. The V gene lost 6 bases and the J gene lost 5 bases, with 11 bases spanning the gap. The CDR3 has 14 residues. The germline CDR1 and CDR2 sequences are SNHLY and FYNNEI. Sequenced by immunoSEQ multiplex PCR; TCRdb stores in-frame clones only, minus some. The sample holds roughly 160,000 clones, 84% seen once. The origin of this receptor is a man aged 50 to 60 who had recovered from COVID-19. The sample was PBMCs or T cells enriched from blood (not recorded which). V usage is TRBV2 and J usage is TRBJ1-6; D ambiguous. CDR3 amino acids: CASRGRPNNSPLHF. CDR3 bases: TGTGCCAGCAGGGGCAGGCCAAATAATTCACCCCTCCACTTT.